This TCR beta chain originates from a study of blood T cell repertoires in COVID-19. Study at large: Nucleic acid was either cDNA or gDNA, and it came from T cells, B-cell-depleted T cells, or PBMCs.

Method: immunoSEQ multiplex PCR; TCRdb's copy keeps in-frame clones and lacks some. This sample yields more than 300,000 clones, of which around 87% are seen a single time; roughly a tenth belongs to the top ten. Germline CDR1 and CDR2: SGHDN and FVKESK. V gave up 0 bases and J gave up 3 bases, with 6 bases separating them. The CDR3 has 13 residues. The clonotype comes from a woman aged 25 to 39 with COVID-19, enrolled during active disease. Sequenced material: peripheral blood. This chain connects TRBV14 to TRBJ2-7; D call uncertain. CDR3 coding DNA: TGTGCCAGCAGCCAAGAAAATCTCTACGAGCAGTACTTC. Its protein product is CASSQENLYEQYF. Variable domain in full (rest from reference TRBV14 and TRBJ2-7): EAGVTQFPSHSVIEKGQTVTLRCDPISGHDNLYWYRRVMGKEIKFLLHFVKESKQDESGMPNNRFLAERTGGTYSTLKVQPAELEDSGVYFCASSQENLYEQYFGPGTRLTVT.